This TCR beta chain was documented in a study of early T cells in non-severe SARS-CoV-2 infection. Study context: Chains were not paired, and sequencing was done on bulk RNA from unsorted whole blood.

Researchers attached unique molecular identifiers to individual cDNA molecules. TCRdb reprocessed the 5' RACE reads with MiXCR, giving one entry per CDR3 protein. This table holds 40,000 to 45,000 distinct CDR3 sequences, 12% found once. Study-wide results and limits: VDJdb-based annotation leaned toward anti-spike CD8 responses and missed private and CD4 specificities.

In germline, CDR1 is DFQATT, CDR2 SNEGSKA (reference sequence). The V end was cut by 0 bases, the J end by 10 bases, with 10 bases between. The CDR3 sequence is 12 residues long. In this sample, this clonotype turned up once. Its antigen is still unknown. Sequenced material: whole blood. This sequence joins TRBV20-1 and TRBJ2-1; D is undetermined. This clonotype originated in an adult who was a healthcare worker with PCR-confirmed SARS-CoV-2 infection or an uninfected control (not recorded which). The CDR3 loop reads CSARDPGREQFF. The CDR3 coding sequence is TGCAGTGCTAGAGATCCCGGAAGAGAGCAGTTCTTC.